There are many counts of the clone carrying this T cell receptor (beta chain). The antigen is unknown. These data originate in a study of Graves' ophthalmopathy and Graves' hyperthyroidism. Study-wide results and caveats: Blood also carried most expanded thyroid clonotypes exceeding 0.001 frequency.

Hyperthyroidism counted as stable given no ophthalmopathy within 18 months of follow-up. The evidence that diagnosis relied on was clinical symptoms, serum thyroxine, TRAb, thyroid ultrasound and orbital computed tomography. Amplified material comprised TCR beta CDR3 regions derived from RNA transcripts. HTBI primers primed a first-round RT-PCR, and a second-round multiplex PCR followed. TCRdb analysed the multiplex PCR reads with MiXCR anew, one entry per CDR3 protein. Of around 400,000 distinct CDR3 sequences in the sample, more than 20% were seen once. Sequenced input: peripheral blood. This receptor was taken from a woman aged 18-30 years with stable Graves' hyperthyroidism.

The DNA for the CDR3 is TGTGCCATCAGTGATAGTAAGCGGGAGGAGACCCAGTACTTC. Translated, it gives CAISDSKREETQYF. The chain has TRBV10-3 and TRBJ2-5; 8 nucleotides line up with TRBD2. The J segment lost 5 bases and the V segment lost 3 bases, leaving 5 bases of the junction unmatched. Germline CDR1 reads ENHRY; CDR2 reads SYGVKD. The CDR3 length is 14 residues.